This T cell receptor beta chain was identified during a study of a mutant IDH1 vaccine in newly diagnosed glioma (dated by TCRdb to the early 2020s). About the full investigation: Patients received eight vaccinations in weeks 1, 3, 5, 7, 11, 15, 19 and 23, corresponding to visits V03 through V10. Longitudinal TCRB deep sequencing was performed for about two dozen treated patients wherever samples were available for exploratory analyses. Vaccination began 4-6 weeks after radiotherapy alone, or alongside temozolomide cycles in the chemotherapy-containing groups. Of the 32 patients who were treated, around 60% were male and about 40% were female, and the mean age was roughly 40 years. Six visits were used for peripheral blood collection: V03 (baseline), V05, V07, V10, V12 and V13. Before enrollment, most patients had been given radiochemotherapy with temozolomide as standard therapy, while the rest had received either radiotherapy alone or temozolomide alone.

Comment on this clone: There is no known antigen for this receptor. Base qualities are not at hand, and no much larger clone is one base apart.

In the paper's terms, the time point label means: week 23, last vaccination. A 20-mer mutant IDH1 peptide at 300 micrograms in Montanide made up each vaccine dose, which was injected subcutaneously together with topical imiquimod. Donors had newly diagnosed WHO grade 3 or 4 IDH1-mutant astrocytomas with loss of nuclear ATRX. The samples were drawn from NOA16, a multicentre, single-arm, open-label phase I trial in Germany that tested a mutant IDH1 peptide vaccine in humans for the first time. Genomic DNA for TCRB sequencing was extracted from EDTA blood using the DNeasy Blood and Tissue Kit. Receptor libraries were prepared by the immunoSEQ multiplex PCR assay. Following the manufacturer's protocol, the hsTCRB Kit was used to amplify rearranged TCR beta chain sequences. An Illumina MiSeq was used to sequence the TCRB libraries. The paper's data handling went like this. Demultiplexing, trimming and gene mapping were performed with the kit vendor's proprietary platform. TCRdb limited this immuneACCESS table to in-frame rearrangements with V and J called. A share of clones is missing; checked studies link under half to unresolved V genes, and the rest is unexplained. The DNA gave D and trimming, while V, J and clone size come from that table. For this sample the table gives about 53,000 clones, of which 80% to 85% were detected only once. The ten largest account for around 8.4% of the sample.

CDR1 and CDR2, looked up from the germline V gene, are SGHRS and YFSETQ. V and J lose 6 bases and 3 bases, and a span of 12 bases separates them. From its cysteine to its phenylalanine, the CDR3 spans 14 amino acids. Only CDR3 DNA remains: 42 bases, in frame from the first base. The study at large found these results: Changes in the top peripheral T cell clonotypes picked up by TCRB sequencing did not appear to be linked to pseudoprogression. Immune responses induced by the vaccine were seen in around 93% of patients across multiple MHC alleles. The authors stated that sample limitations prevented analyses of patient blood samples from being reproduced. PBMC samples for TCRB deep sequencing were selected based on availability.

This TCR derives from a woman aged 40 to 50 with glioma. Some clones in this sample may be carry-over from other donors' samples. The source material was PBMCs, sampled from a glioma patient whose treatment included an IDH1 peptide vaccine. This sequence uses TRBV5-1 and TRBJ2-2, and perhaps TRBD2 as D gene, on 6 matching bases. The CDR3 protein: CASKHGGDTGELFF. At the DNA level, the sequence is TGCGCCAGCAAGCACGGAGGGGACACCGGGGAGCTGTTTTTT.